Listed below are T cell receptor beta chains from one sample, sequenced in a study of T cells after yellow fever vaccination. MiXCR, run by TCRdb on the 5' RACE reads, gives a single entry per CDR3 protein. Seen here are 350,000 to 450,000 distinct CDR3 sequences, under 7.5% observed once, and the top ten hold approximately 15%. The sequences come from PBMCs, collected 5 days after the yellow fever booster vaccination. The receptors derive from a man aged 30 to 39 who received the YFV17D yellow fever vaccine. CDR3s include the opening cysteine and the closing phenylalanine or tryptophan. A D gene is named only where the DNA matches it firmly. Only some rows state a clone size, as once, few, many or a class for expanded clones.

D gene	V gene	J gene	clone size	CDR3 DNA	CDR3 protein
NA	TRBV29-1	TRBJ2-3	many	TGCAGCGTTGATCAGACAGATACGCAGTATTTT	CSVDQTDTQYF
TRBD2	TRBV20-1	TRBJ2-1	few	TGCAGTGCTGAGGATATGGGACTAGCGGGACACAATGAGCAGTTCTTC	CSAEDMGLAGHNEQFF
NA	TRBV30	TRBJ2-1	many	TGTGCCTGGAGAGTCGGGACCTACAATGAGCAGTTCTTC	CAWRVGTYNEQFF
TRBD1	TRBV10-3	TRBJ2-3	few	TGTGCCATCGGACAGGGGGGCGCAGATACGCAGTATTTT	CAIGQGGADTQYF
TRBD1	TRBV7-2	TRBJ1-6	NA	TGTGCCAGCAGGGCTCGGACAGGGGCCCCGATCCCCCTCCACTTT	CASRARTGAPIPLHF
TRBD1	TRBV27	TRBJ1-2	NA	TGTGCCAGCAGTTTATCGCGGTTAGGGACAGGCGACTATGGCTACACCTTC	CASSLSRLGTGDYGYTF
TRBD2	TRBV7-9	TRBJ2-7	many	TGTGCCAGCAGCTTCTTCGAAGGACTAGCGGGAGCCTACGAGCAGTACTTC	CASSFFEGLAGAYEQYF
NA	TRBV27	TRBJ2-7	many	TGTGCCAGCCTCGACTTTAGCTCCTACGAGCAGTACTTC	CASLDFSSYEQYF
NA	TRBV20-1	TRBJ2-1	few	TGCAGTGCTAGAGGGTTCTCTACCCCCATGGTGCAGTTCTTC	CSARGFSTPMVQFF
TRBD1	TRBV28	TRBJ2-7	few	TGTGCCAGCAGTTTATGGGACAGGGGGCGCGAGCAGTACTTC	CASSLWDRGREQYF
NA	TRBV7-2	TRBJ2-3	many	TGTGCCAGCACCCGTAGCACAGATACGCAGTATTTT	CASTRSTDTQYF
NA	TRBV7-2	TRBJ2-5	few	TGTGCCAGCAGCTTAGCGCTGGCGGCGGAGACCCAGTACTTC	CASSLALAAETQYF
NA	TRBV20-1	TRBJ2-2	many	TGCAGTGCCCAAGGGTCGGCAGTGAAAGCCGGGGAGCTGTTTTTT	CSAQGSAVKAGELFF
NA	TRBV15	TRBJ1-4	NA	TGTGCCACCACAAGAGGAGTGGGGGATGAAAAACTGTTTTTT	CATTRGVGDEKLFF
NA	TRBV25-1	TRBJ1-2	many	TGTGCCAGCAGTGAATCCGTGGCCAGGGCTGGGGATGGCTACACCTTC	CASSESVARAGDGYTF
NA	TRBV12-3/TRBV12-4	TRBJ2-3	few	TGTGCCAGCAGTTCGCCCATGACAGATACGCAGTATTTT	CASSSPMTDTQYF
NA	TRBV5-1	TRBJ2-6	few	TGCGCCAGCAGCCGAATAAGGGATGTCGCCAACGTCCTGACTTTC	CASSRIRDVANVLTF
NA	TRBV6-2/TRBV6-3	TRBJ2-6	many	TGTGCCAGCAGTCAAATAGGGGCCAACGTCCTGACTTTC	CASSQIGANVLTF
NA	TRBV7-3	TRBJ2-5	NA	TGTGCCAGCAGCCCCGTCCCGGGGGAGACCCAGTACTTC	CASSPVPGETQYF
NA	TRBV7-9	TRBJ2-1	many	TGTGCCAGCAGTCAATCTGAGCAGTTCTTC	CASSQSEQFF
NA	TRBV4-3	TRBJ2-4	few	TGCGCCAGCAGCCAAGAGTACACGATAGCCAAAAACATTCAGTACTTC	CASSQEYTIAKNIQYF
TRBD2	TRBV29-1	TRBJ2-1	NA	TGCAGCGTTCGAGGGGGCGGGAGGGGGGTCGATGAGCAGTTCTTC	CSVRGGGRGVDEQFF
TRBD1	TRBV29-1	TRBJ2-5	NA	TGCAGCGGTACCGGACAGGGGGCATCGGAGACCCAGTACTTC	CSGTGQGASETQYF
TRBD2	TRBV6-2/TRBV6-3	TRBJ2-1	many	TGTGCCAGCAGTTACTCGGTAGCGGGAGTGGACAATGAGCAGTTCTTC	CASSYSVAGVDNEQFF
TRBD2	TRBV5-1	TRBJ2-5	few	TGCGCCAGCAGCTTATTGACTAGCGGCCAAGAGACCCAGTACTTC	CASSLLTSGQETQYF
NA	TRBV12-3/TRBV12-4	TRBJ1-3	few	TGTGCCAGCAGTTTGCAGGAGGTCTCTGGAAACACCATATATTTT	CASSLQEVSGNTIYF
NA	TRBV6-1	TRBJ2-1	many	TGTGCCAGCAGCCCGTCCGCCAGCGGAGGTGGCCTCGGTGAGCAGTTCTTC	CASSPSASGGGLGEQFF
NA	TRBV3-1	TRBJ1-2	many	TGTGCCAGCAGCCAAGATCGGACACATAACTATGGCTACACCTTC	CASSQDRTHNYGYTF
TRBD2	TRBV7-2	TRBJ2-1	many	TGTGCCAGCAGCTTAGCGGCTAGCGGACAGTTCTTC	CASSLAASGQFF
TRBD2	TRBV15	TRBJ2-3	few	TGTGCCACCAGCAGAGATCCCTTCTCACTAGCGGGAGAGATAGATACGCAGTATTTT	CATSRDPFSLAGEIDTQYF
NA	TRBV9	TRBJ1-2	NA	TGTGCCAGCAGCACCGGTGGGGGTACCTATGGCTACACCTTC	CASSTGGGTYGYTF
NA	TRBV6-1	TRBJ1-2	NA	TGTGCCAGCCGTCCCCCACAGGGAACGGGATACTATGGCTACACCTTC	CASRPPQGTGYYGYTF
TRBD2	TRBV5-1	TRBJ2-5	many	TGCGCCAGCAGCTGGAGGGGACTAGCGGGAGGAGAGACCCAGTACTTC	CASSWRGLAGGETQYF
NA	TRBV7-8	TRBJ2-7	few	TGTGCCAGCAGCCCTAGGCAAGCGTCCTACGAGCAGTACTTC	CASSPRQASYEQYF
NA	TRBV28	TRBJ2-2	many	TGTGCCAGCAGTTTATCTAGGGGTCCCACCGGGGAGCTGTTTTTT	CASSLSRGPTGELFF
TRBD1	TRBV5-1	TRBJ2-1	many	TGCGCCAGCAGCTTGGACAGGGGCAATGAGCAGTTCTTC	CASSLDRGNEQFF
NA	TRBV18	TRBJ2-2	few	TGTGCCAGCTCACCAGGTCGAGGGGGTGCCGGGGAGCTGTTTTTT	CASSPGRGGAGELFF
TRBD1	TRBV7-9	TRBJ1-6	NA	TGTGCCAGCAGCCATGACAGGGCTACCTATAATTCACCCCTCCACTTT	CASSHDRATYNSPLHF
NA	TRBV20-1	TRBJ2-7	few	TGCAGTGCTAGAGCACGCAGCGCACAGGTCTACGAGCAGTACTTC	CSARARSAQVYEQYF
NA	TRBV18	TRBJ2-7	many	TGTGCCAGCTCACCAATGGGAGGCTACGAGCAGTACTTC	CASSPMGGYEQYF
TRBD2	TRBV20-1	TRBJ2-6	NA	TGCAGTGCTAGAAGCGGGGCCCATGCCTCTGGGGCCAACGTCCTGACTTTC	CSARSGAHASGANVLTF
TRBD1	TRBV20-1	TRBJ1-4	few	TGCAGTGCTAGAGGAGGACAGGGTGGTGAAAAACTGTTTTTT	CSARGGQGGEKLFF
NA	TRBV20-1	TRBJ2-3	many	TGCAGTGGCATATCGGCGGGGAACACAGATACGCAGTATTTT	CSGISAGNTDTQYF
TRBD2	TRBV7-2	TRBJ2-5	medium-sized	TGTGCCAGCGGACGGTTACTAGCGGGCCTCCAAGAGACCCAGTACTTC	CASGRLLAGLQETQYF
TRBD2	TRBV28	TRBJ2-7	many	TGTGCCAGCAGCATAGCGGGGTACTACGAGCAGTACTTC	CASSIAGYYEQYF
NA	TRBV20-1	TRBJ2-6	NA	TGCAGTGCTAGTTCTGGAGCTGGGGCCAACGTCCTGACTTTC	CSASSGAGANVLTF
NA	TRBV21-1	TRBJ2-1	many	TGTGCCAGCAGTAAGACAGGGTACAGCAATAAAAAATACTACAATGAGCAGTTCTTC	CASSKTGYSNKKYYNEQFF
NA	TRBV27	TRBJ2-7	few	TGTGCCAGCAGTTCAGACAGGCGGCTCTCCTACGAGCAGTACTTC	CASSSDRRLSYEQYF
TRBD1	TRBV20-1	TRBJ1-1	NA	TGCAGTGCTAGAGTTGGGACAGGGGGCACCGACACTGAAGCTTTCTTT	CSARVGTGGTDTEAFF
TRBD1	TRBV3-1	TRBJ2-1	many	TGTGCCAGCAGCAACCGACAGGGTCACAATGAGCAGTTCTTC	CASSNRQGHNEQFF
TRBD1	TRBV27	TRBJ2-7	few	TGTGCCAGCAGTTCGGGACAGTGGTATGCCGAAACGGAATACGAGCAGTACTTC	CASSSGQWYAETEYEQYF
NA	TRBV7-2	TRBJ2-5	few	TGTGCCAGCAGCTTAGGGATGAAAGAGACCCAGTACTTC	CASSLGMKETQYF